This T cell receptor (beta chain) derives from a study of cytotoxic CD8 clonotypes in ibrutinib-treated CLL. The sample holds a few counts of this clone. The CDR3 sequence is 17 residues long. Trimming cost V 6 bases and J 2 bases, with 17 bases left between them. The germline V gene has CDR1 WSHSY and CDR2 SAAADI. TCRdb keeps only in-frame clones here, not all; method: immunoSEQ multiplex PCR. The sample yields some 200,000 clones, 79% seen once. The chain is built from TRBV10-2 and TRBJ2-6; D might be TRBD1 or TRBD2, each matching 5 bases. Sequenced here: PBMCs, sampled after 12 months of ibrutinib treatment. This receptor was taken from a human donor with chronic lymphocytic leukemia. CDR3 in DNA: TGCGCCAGCAGCGGGGCTGGGGTGGAGACTGGGGCCAACGTCCTGACTTTC. It translates to CASSGAGVETGANVLTF.